Presented here are 26 T cell receptor beta chains from one specimen sequenced in a study of T cell repertoires in cytomegalovirus infection. These TCRs' antigens remain unknown. In TCRdb, the reads were re-called with MiXCR into one record per CDR3 protein. The sample has about 52,000 distinct CDR3 sequences; about 20% are singletons. The specimen was CD8+ T cells from cultured PBMCs, collected from culture after CMV antigen stimulation. These receptors all stem from a human donor in good health (CMV status not recorded). Some clones in this sample may be carry-over from other donors' samples.

Only a few counts were recorded for this clonotype. The V and J genes are TRBV7-2 and TRBJ2-5; D gene uncertain. The CDR3 runs 18 residues. Germline V lookup: CDR1 SGHTA, CDR2 FQGNSA. Trimming pared 3 bases from V and 4 bases from J, leaving 24 bases between. CDR3 nucleotides: TGTGCCAGCAGCTTTGACTGGGGAAACGACGAATGGAGAGAGACCCAGTACTTC. Translating it yields CASSFDWGNDEWRETQYF.

CDR3 in DNA: TGCAGCGTTGAACCAGGGGGCGCGGGAGAGACCCAGTACTTC. Translation: CSVEPGGAGETQYF. The V and J genes are TRBV29-1 and TRBJ2-5, with 8 bases lining up with TRBD1. The germline CDR1 and CDR2 sequences are SQVTM and ANQGSEA. This CDR3 is 14 amino acids long. The V segment lost 2 bases and the J segment 4 bases; nucleotides outside the gene matches: 6.

V usage is TRBV6-6 and J usage is TRBJ1-1; 9 nucleotides line up with TRBD1. The V and J ends lost 7 bases and 5 bases, in that order; junction bases with no gene match: 8. The CDR3 sequence is 14 residues long. Germline V gives CDR1 MNHNY, CDR2 SVGAGI (reference sequence). The CDR3 sequence: CASISGTGSTEAFF. The DNA for the CDR3 is TGTGCCAGCATTTCCGGGACAGGGAGTACTGAAGCTTTCTTT.

This clonotype has more than one count but fewer than ten. The CDR3 protein is CASSLRTANTGELFF. The CDR3 region has the DNA TGTGCCAGCAGCCTTCGGACAGCTAACACCGGGGAGCTGTTTTTT. The J gene is TRBJ2-2, the V gene TRBV7-2, with a tentative D call TRBD1 (6 bases). The CDR3 is made up of 15 amino acids. Germline V gene data show CDR1 as SGHTA and CDR2 as FQGNSA. Between the trimmed V and J ends, which lost 5 bases and 2 bases, there was a span of 12 bases.

In the case of this clonotype: Being one base from a much bigger clone, this may be a read error. The conserved phenylalanine or tryptophan is not found at the CDR3 terminus, so this likely reflects a read error. J is TRBJ2-1 and V is TRBV11-2; 11 bases are a match to TRBD2. The CDR3 sequence is 15 residues long. Germline V gives CDR1 SGHAT, CDR2 FQNNGV. V was pared by 5 bases and J by 5 bases, with 5 bases of the junction left unmatched. CDR3 in amino acids: CASSQTSGAHNEQFS. CDR3 DNA: TGTGCCAGCAGCCAGACTAGCGGGGCCCACAATGAGCAGTTCTCC.

The gene calls are TRBV7-9 and TRBJ1-2; D call uncertain. Trimming left V 5 bases short and J 0 bases short, with 13 bases between. The length of the CDR3 is 15 residues. In germline, CDR1 is SEHNR, CDR2 FQNEAQ (reference sequence). Here the CDR3 reads CASSPPAGTNYGYTF. The CDR3 coding sequence is TGTGCCAGCAGCCCGCCGGCGGGGACTAACTATGGCTACACCTTC.

The chain recombines TRBV6-5 with TRBJ2-5, with unresolved D. The ends were cut back, 2 bases at V and 2 bases at J, with 15 bases in the middle. Germline V gene lookup returns CDR1 MNHEY and CDR2 SVGAGI. This CDR3 is built from 16 residues. The DNA for the CDR3 is TGTGCCAGCAGTTACCATACTTTAGTGACACAAGAGACCCAGTACTTC. Translation gives CASSYHTLVTQETQYF.

This clonotype appeared a few times. The chain recombines TRBV12-3 or TRBV12-4 with TRBJ1-4; D call uncertain. The CDR3 extends over 11 amino acids. The V gene lost 3 bases and the J gene lost 12 bases, with 8 bases spanning the gap. CDR3 in amino acids: CASSFGNQLFF. CDR3 nucleotides: TGTGCCAGCAGTTTCGGGAATCAACTGTTTTTT.

This clonotype was seen only a few times. DNA of the CDR3: TGTGCCAGCAGCTTAGCGCCGGTGGAGGTCTCCCACTATGGCTACACCTTC. Translation: CASSLAPVEVSHYGYTF. This chain links TRBV7-8 with TRBJ1-2; D is undetermined. Per the germline V gene, CDR1 is SGHVS and CDR2 is FQNEAQ. This CDR3 has 17 amino acids. Trimming removed 0 bases at V and 3 bases at J, with 17 bases between. Drawing the rest from reference TRBV7-8 and TRBJ1-2, the complete variable domain is GAGVSQSPRYKVAKRGQDVALRCDPISGHVSLFWYQQALGQGPEFLTYFQNEAQLDKSGLPSDRFFAERPEGSVSTLKIQRTQQEDSAVYLCASSLAPVEVSHYGYTFGSGTRLTVV.

This chain joins TRBV20-1 and TRBJ2-1; D is perhaps TRBD2 (5 bases). Germline assignment: CDR1 DFQATT and CDR2 SNEGSKA (reference sequence). V lost 0 bases and J lost 1, with 16 bases in between. The CDR3 sequence is 17 residues long. CDR3 sequence (DNA): TGCAGTGCTAGAGATCTAGAGGGTCCCGTATCCTACAATGAGCAGTTCTTC. Amino acid sequence: CSARDLEGPVSYNEQFF.

The V and J genes are TRBV12-3 or TRBV12-4 and TRBJ2-2, with D maybe TRBD2 (5 bases). CDR3 length equals 16 residues. Deletions cut 3 bases from V and 4 bases from J, with 15 bases between. CDR3 loop: CASSFTGNRATGELFF. CDR3 nucleotide sequence: TGTGCCAGCAGTTTTACGGGGAATAGGGCCACCGGGGAGCTGTTTTTT.

The chain recombines TRBV6-4 with TRBJ2-1, with 13 positions matching TRBD2. After removal of 4 bases from V and 10 bases from J, the junction contained 7 bases not matched to a gene. CDR1 and CDR2 (germline): MRHNA, SNTAGT. CDR3 length: 15 residues. CDR3 sequence (DNA): TGTGCCAGCAGTGTAGAGACTAGCGGGGGGCTCGAGCAGTTCTTC. This translates into CASSVETSGGLEQFF.

This chain joins TRBV13 and TRBJ2-7; D is undetermined. Germline V lookup: CDR1 PRHDT, CDR2 FYEKMQ (reference sequence). Trimming cost V 0 bases and J 3 bases, with 9 bases left between them. The CDR3 sequence is 14 residues long. The CDR3 DNA reads as TGTGCCAGCAGCTTAGGTGGCTCAAACTACGAGCAGTACTTC. Its translation: CASSLGGSNYEQYF.

This clonotype was counted a few times. CDR3 protein: CASSQAVTDTGSEQYF. DNA for the CDR3: TGCGCCAGCAGCCAAGCGGTAACAGACACGGGGTCCGAGCAGTACTTC. The chain carries TRBV4-1 and TRBJ2-7; TRBD2 might be the D (5 bases). Trimming removed 1 base at V and 6 bases at J, with 19 bases between. CDR3 length equals 16 residues. CDR1 and CDR2 (germline): MGHRA, YSYEKL.

V is TRBV5-8 and J is TRBJ2-3; 12 bases fit TRBD2. The CDR3 is made up of 15 amino acids. The V and J ends lost 4 bases and 5 bases, in that order; junction bases with no gene match: 5. From germline, CDR1 is SGHTS and CDR2 YDEGEE. The CDR3 nucleotides read TGTGCCAGCAGCCCTCTAGCGGGGGGGCTAGATACGCAGTATTTT. Translating it yields CASSPLAGGLDTQYF. The full variable domain, its missing parts supplied by reference TRBV5-8 and TRBJ2-3, is EAGVTQSPTHLIKTRGQQATLRCSPISGHTSVYWYQQALGLGLQFLLWYDEGEERNRGNFPPRFSGRQFPNYSSELNVNALELEDSALYLCASSPLAGGLDTQYFGPGTRLTVL.

This clonotype has a handful of counts. The chain has TRBV11-2 and TRBJ2-5; D is perhaps TRBD2 (6 bases). With 4 bases removed from V and 4 bases from J, the gap between germline ends came to 16 bases. From germline, CDR1 is SGHAT and CDR2 FQNNGV. CDR3 size: 15 residues. CDR3 coding DNA: TGTGCCAGCAGCTACCGACTAGGCGGAGCAGAGACCCAGTACTTC. Translated, it gives CASSYRLGGAETQYF.

This CDR3 is CASSAVTGGLDIQYF. The CDR3 bases are TGTGCCAGCAGCGCCGTAACAGGGGGCTTGGACATTCAGTACTTC. The chain carries TRBV7-9 and TRBJ2-4; 9 nucleotides align to TRBD1. J gave up 8 bases and V 5 bases, and 10 bases lay outside the gene matches. The V gene's germline CDR1 is SEHNR and CDR2 FQNEAQ (reference sequence). The CDR3 has 15 amino acids.

V and J are TRBV7-3 and TRBJ1-2; D remains unclear. This CDR3 region has 15 residues. Trimming removed 2 bases from V and 4 bases from J, with 14 bases in between. CDR1 and CDR2 from the germline V gene are SGHTA and FQGTGA. The CDR3 nucleotides are TGTGCCAGCAGCTTATCGTTAGTGGGTATCTATGGCTACACCTTC. Translation gives CASSLSLVGIYGYTF.

The CDR3 reads CASRYPGFQETQYF. In DNA, the CDR3 is TGTGCCAGCAGATATCCGGGATTCCAAGAGACCCAGTACTTC. V gene TRBV7-9 combines with J gene TRBJ2-5; TRBD2 is a possible D gene (5 bases). V was trimmed by 6 bases and J by 1 base, leaving 12 bases between them. CDR3 length: 14 residues. Germline V lookup: CDR1 SEHNR, CDR2 FQNEAQ (reference sequence).

This clonotype occurred a few times. The chain has TRBV6-8 and TRBJ2-3; no definite D call. Trimming pared 0 bases from V and 1 base from J, leaving 11 bases between. The CDR3 is made up of 16 amino acids. CDR1 is MNHGY, CDR2 SAAAGT, per germline. The CDR3: CASSYSAAKGTDTQYF. DNA of the CDR3: TGTGCCAGCAGTTACTCCGCAGCTAAAGGCACAGATACGCAGTATTTT.

The chain links TRBV12-3 or TRBV12-4 to TRBJ1-5; TRBD1 aligns across 8 bases. With V trimmed by 5 bases and J by 8 bases, 8 bases remained unmatched. The CDR3 totals 14 residues. The CDR3 sequence: CASSQRTGYEPQHF. The CDR3 DNA is TGTGCCAGCAGTCAACGGACAGGGTACGAGCCCCAGCATTTT.

This clonotype has more than one count but fewer than ten. The chain recombines TRBV7-6 with TRBJ2-3, with 7 nucleotides matching TRBD2. From germline, CDR1 is SGHVS and CDR2 FNYEAQ. This CDR3 is 13 amino acids long. V shed 6 bases and J 6 bases; nucleotides not matched to a gene: 6. As DNA, the CDR3 is TGTGCCAGCAGTCGACTAGCATCGGATACGCAGTATTTT. Its protein product is CASSRLASDTQYF.

This clonotype was seen ten or more times. The chain has TRBV7-8 and TRBJ2-7; D not certain. Deletions cut 5 bases from V and 2 bases from J, with 13 bases between. The CDR3 is made up of 14 amino acids. CDR1 is SGHVS, CDR2 FQNEAQ, per germline. The CDR3 DNA sequence: TGTGCCAGCAGCCGGAGTCGGCAAACCTACGAGCAGTACTTC. Translating it yields CASSRSRQTYEQYF.

In its sample, this clonotype was seen a few times. Written as DNA, the CDR3 is TGTGCCAGCAGTCCTCGACGCGAGCGGGGGTACACCGGGGAGCTGTTTTTT. Translation gives CASSPRRERGYTGELFF. This sequence joins TRBV12-3 or TRBV12-4 and TRBJ2-2; 8 bases are a match to TRBD2. J lost 3 bases, V lost 5 bases, and 11 bases had no gene match. The CDR3 spans 17 residues.

This clonotype was seen a few times. The chain recombines TRBV9 with TRBJ2-7; 8 bases agree with TRBD1. V lost 2 bases and J lost 2; bases outside the gene matches: 6. Per the germline V gene, CDR1 is SGDLS and CDR2 is YYNGEE. The CDR3 is 15 residues long. CDR3 in DNA: TGTGCCAGCAGCGTTTCCCGGGACAGGCCCTACGAGCAGTACTTC. This encodes CASSVSRDRPYEQYF.

There are a few counts of this clonotype. The rearrangement uses TRBV27 and TRBJ2-6; D not certain. This CDR3 spans 19 amino acids. Trimming left V 3 bases short and J 0 bases short, with 18 bases between. Per germline, CDR1 MNHEY and CDR2 SMNVEV (reference sequence). CDR3 in amino acids: CASSLQTTLPFSGANVLTF. In DNA, the CDR3 is TGTGCCAGCAGTTTGCAGACCACCCTCCCCTTCTCTGGGGCCAACGTCCTGACTTTC.